This TCR beta chain was recorded in a study of control samples from healthy donors and cancer patients. The CDR3 has 16 amino acids. Germline V gives CDR1 MNHNS, CDR2 SASEGT. The trim removed 4 bases at V and 2 bases at J, leaving 4 bases unmatched. Generated by immunoSEQ multiplex PCR, the TCRdb table keeps only in-frame clones and is missing some. The table records approximately 40,000 clones, approximately 90% of them present only once. The sequence came from a woman in her forties or fifties in good health. The material sequenced was blood. The chain has TRBV6-1 and TRBJ2-3, with 12 bases fitting TRBD2. CDR3 amino acids: CASSGRLAGDTDTQYF. The CDR3 DNA sequence: TGTGCCAGCAGTGGCCGACTAGCGGGGGACACAGATACGCAGTATTTT.